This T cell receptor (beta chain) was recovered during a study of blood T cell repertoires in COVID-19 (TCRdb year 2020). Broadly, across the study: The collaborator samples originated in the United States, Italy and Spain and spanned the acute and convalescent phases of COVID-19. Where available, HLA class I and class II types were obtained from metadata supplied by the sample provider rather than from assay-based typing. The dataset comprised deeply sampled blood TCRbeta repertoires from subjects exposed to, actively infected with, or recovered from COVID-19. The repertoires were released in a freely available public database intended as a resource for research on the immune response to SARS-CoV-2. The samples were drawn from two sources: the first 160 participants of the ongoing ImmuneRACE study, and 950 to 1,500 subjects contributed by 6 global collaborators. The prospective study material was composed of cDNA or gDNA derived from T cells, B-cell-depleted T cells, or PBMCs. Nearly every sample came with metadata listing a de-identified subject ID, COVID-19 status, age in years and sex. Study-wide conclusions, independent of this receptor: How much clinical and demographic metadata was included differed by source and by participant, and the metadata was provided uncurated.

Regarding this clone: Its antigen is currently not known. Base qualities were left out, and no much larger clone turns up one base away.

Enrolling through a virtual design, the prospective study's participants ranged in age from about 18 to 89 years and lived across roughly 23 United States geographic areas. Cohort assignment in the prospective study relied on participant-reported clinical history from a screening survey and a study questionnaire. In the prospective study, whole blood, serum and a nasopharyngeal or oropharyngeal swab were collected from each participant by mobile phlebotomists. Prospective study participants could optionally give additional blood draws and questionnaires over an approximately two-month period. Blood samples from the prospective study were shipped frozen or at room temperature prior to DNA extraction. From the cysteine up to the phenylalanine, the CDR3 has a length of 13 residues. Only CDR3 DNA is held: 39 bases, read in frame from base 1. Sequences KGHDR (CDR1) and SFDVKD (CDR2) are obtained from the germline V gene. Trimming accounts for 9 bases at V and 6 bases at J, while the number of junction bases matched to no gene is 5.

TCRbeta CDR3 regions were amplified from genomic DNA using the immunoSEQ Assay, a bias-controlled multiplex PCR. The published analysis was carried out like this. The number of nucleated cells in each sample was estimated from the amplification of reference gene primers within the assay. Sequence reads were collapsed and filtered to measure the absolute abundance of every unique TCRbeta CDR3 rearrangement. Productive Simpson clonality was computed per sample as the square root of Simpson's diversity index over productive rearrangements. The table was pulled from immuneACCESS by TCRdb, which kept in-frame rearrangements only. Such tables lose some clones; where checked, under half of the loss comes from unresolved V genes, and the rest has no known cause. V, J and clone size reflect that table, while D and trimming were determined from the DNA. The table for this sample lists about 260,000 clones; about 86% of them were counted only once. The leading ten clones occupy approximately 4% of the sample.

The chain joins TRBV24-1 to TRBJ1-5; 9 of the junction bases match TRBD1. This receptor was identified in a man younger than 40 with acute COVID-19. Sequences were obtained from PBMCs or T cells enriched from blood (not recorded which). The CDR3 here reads CATSTGGIQPQHF. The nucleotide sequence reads TGTGCCACCTCAACAGGGGGCATTCAGCCCCAGCATTTT.